This TCR beta chain came from a study of cytomegalovirus exposure and HLA in healthy donors. The CDR3 extends over 13 amino acids. CDR1 is MGHDK, CDR2 SYGVNS, per germline. Trimming at V came to 4 bases and at J to 8 bases, leaving 7 bases not matched to a gene. Vbeta (60) and Jbeta (13) primers were used in the PCR. TCRdb keeps only in-frame clones here, not all; method: immunoSEQ multiplex PCR. The repertoire holds some 140,000 clones, about 75% seen once, with 1.3% to 1.5% in the top ten. The chain employs TRBV25-1 and TRBJ1-2, with TRBD1 matching 7 bases. Sequenced: PBMCs. The clonotype originates from a woman aged 40 to 50 in good health and CMV-seronegative. The CDR3 loop reads CASSAQGGVGYTF. DNA for the CDR3: TGTGCCAGCAGTGCGCAGGGGGGAGTGGGCTACACCTTC.